This entry features one T cell receptor beta chain sequence. Antigen specificity is unknown. Per the germline V gene, CDR1 is SGHAT and CDR2 is FQDESV (reference sequence). The CDR3 has 16 residues. V lost 5 bases, J lost 4 bases, and 17 bases lay in between. The data were obtained in a study of response to subunit inactivated influenza vaccine. General study points: The authors offered the suggestion that each seasonal influenza vaccination recruits few new T cells.

TCRdb re-derived calls from the RT-PCR reads in MiXCR, one entry per CDR3 protein. The sample shows under 800,000 distinct CDR3 sequences, approximately 13% of them seen only once. Sequencing used PBMCs from blood, obtained 14 to 15 days before vaccination. The chain combines TRBV11-1 with TRBJ2-2; tentative D call: TRBD2 (6 bases). The receptor's source is a man in his forties or fifties who received an inactivated influenza vaccine. The CDR3: CASSPGRTALTGELFF. CDR3 DNA: TGTGCCAGCAGCCCTGGGAGGACTGCTCTCACCGGGGAGCTGTTTTTT.